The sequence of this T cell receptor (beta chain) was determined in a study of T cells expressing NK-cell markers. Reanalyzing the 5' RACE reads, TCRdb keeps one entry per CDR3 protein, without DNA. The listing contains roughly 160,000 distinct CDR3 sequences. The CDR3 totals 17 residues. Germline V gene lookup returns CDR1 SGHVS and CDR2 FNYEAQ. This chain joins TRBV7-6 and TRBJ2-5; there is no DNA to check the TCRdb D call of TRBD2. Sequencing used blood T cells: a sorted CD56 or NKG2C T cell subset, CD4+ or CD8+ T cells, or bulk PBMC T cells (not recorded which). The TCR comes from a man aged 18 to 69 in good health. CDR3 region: CASSATHGRAIQETQYF.